This TCR beta chain was observed in a study of long-term antiretroviral therapy in people with HIV. The libraries were made with immunoSEQ v3.0 at survey level. TCRdb's table, derived via immunoSEQ multiplex PCR, lists solely in-frame clones and lacks some. Of approximately 12,000 clones in the sample, 70% to 80% were seen once. Germline values: CDR1 LNHDA, CDR2 SQIVND (reference sequence). Trimming pared 5 bases from V and 4 bases from J, leaving 11 bases between. The CDR3 loop spans 13 amino acids. Sample: unsorted PBMCs, taken 3 to 3.2 years before starting antiretroviral therapy. The TCR comes from a middle-aged man with HIV. J is TRBJ1-2 and V is TRBV19; tentative D call: TRBD1 (6 bases). The CDR3 coding sequence is TGTGCCAGTAGTGTCAGGGGATCCTATGGCTACACCTTC. Translation: CASSVRGSYGYTF.